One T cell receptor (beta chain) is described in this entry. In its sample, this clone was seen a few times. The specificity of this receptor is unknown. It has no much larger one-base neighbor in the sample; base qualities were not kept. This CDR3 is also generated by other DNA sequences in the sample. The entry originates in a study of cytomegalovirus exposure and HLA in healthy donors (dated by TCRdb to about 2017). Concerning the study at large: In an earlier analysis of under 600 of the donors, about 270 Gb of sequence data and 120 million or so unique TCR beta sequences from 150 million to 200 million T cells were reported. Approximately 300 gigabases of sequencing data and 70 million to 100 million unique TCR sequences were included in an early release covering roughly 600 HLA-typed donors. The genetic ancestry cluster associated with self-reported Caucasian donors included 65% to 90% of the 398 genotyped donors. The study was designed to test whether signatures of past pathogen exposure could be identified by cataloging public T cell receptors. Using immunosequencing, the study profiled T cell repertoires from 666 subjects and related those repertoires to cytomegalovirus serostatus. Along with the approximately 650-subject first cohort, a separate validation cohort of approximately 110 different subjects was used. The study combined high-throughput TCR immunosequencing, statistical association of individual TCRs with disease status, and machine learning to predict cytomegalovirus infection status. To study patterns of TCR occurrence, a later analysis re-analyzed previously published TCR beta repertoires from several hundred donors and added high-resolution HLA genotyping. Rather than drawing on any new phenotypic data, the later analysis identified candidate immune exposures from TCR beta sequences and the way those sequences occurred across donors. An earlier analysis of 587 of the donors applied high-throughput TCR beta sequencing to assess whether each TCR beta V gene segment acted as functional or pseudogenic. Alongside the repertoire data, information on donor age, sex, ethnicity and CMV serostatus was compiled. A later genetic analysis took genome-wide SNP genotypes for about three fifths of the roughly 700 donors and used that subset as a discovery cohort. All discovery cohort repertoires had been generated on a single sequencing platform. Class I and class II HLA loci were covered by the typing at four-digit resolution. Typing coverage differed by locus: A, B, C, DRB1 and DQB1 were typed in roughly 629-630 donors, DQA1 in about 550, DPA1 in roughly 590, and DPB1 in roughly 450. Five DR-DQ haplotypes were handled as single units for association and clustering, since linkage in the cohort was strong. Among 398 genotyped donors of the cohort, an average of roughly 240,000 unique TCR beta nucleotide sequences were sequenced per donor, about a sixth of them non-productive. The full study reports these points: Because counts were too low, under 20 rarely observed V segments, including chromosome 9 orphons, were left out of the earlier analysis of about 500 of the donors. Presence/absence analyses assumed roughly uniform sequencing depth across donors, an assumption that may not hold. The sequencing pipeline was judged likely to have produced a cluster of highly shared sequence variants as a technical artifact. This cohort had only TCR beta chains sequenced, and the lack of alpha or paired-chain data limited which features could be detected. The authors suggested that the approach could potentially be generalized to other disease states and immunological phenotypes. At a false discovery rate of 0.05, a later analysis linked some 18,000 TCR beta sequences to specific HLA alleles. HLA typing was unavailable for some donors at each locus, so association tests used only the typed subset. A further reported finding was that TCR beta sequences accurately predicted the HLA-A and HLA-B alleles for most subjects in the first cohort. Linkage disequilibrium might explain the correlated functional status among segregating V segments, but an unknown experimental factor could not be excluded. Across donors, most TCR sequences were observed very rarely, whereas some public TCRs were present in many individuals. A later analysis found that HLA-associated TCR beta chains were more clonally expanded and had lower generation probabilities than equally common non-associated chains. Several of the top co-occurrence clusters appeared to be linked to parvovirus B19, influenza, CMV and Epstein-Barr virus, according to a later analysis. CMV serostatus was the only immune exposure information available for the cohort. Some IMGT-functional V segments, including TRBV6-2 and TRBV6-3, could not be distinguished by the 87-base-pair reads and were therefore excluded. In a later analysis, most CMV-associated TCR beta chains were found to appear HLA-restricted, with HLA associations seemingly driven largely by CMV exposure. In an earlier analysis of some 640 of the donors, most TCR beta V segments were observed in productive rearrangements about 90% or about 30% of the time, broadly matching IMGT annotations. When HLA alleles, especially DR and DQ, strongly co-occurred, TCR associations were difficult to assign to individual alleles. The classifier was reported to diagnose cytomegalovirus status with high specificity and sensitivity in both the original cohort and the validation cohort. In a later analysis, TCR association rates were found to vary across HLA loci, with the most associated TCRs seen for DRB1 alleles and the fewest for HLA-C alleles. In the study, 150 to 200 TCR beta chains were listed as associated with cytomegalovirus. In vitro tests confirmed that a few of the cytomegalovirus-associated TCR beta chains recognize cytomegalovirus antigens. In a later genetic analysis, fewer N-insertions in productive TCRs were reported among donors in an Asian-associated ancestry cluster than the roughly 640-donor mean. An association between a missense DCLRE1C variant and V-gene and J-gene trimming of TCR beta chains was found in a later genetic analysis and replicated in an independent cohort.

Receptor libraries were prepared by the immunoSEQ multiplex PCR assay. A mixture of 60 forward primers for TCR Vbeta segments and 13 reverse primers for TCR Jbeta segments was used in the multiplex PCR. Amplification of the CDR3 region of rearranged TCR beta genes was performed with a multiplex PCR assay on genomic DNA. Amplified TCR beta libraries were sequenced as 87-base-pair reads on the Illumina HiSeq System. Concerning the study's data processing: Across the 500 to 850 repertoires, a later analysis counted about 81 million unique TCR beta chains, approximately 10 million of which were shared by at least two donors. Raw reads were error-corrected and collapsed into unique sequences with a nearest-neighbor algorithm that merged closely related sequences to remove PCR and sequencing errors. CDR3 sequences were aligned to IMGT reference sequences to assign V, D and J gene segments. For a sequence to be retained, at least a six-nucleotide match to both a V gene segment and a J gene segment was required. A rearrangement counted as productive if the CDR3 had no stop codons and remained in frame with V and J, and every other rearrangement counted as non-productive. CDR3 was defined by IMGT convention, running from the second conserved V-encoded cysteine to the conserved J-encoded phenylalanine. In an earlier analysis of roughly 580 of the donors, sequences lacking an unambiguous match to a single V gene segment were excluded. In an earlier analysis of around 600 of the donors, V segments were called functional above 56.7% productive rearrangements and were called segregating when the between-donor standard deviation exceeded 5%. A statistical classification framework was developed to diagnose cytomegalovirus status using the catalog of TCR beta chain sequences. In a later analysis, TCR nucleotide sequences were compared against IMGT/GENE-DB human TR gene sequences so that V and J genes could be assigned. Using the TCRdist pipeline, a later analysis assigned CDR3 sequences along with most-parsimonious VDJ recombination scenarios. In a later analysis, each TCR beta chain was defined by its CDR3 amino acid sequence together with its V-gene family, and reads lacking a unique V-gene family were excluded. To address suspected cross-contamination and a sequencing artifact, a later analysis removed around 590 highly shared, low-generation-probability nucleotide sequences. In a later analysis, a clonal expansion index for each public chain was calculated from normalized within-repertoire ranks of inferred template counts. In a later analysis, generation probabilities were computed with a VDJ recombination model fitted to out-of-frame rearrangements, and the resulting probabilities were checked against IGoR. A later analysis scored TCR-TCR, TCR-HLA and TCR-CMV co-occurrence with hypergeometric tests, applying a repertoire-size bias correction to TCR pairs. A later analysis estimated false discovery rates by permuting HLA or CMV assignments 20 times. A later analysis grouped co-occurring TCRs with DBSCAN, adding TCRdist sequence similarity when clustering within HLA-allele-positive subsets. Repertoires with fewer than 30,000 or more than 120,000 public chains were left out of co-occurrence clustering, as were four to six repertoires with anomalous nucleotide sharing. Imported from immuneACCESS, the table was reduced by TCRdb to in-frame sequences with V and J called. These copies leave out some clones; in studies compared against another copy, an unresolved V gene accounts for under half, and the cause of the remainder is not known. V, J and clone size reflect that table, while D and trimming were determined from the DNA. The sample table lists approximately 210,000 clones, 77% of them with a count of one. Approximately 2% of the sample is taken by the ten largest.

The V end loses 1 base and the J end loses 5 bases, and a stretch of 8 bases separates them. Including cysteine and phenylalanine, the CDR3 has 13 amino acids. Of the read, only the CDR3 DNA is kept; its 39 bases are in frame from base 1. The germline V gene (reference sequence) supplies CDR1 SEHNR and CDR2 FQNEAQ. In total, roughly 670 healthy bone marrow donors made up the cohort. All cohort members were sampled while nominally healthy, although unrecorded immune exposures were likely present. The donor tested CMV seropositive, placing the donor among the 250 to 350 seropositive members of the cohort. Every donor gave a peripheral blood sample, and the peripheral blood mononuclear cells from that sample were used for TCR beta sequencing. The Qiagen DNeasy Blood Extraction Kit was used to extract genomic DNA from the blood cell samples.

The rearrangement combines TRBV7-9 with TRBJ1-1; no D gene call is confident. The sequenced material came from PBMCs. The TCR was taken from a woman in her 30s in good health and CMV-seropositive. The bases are TGTGCCAGCAGCTTAGTTTCGGGGACTGAAGCTTTCTTT. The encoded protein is CASSLVSGTEAFF.